The entry below gives a single T cell receptor (beta chain) sequence along with its context. This CDR3 region has 12 residues. Trimming shortened V by 8 bases and J by 9 bases, and 14 bases separated the two germline ends. Germline V CDR1 and CDR2: MNHNY, SVGAGI (reference sequence). As for the donors, each was a healthy bone marrow donor. 60 Vbeta and 13 Jbeta primers were used in PCR. The protocol was immunoSEQ multiplex PCR, while the TCRdb copy is restricted to in-frame clones and leaves out a portion. The sample yields 170,000 or so clones, about four fifths seen once. The entry originates in a study of cytomegalovirus exposure and HLA in healthy donors.

The clonotype originates from a woman aged 50 to 65 in good health and CMV-seronegative. Sequenced: PBMCs. V and J are TRBV6-6 and TRBJ1-5; D may be TRBD1 (6 bases). The CDR3 loop is CASGSGARPQHF. CDR3 sequence (DNA): TGTGCCAGCGGATCAGGGGCAAGGCCCCAGCATTTT.